This TCR beta chain was sequenced in a study of T cells in Graves' hyperthyroidism and ophthalmopathy. Amplification of TCR beta CDR3 regions was performed using RNA transcripts as template. TCR CDR3 regions were first amplified by RT-PCR with HTBI primers. TCRdb re-called the multiplex PCR reads with MiXCR, one entry per CDR3 protein. The sample consists of just under 750,000 distinct CDR3 sequences, roughly a third of them appearing once. Recently diagnosed hyperthyroidism of less than 2 months' duration affected patients aged 18 to 65. The TCR comes from a woman aged 40 to 50 with Graves' hyperthyroidism. Source material: blood.

CDR3 loop: CASSAGGRLSGELFF. CDR3 bases: TGCGCCAGCAGCGCGGGGGGGCGGCTCTCCGGGGAGCTGTTTTTT. The chain joins TRBV5-1 to TRBJ2-2; 9 nucleotides align to TRBD2. This CDR3 has 15 amino acids. Trimming removed 4 bases from V and 6 bases from J; junction bases left unmatched: 7. The germline V gene has CDR1 SGHRS and CDR2 YFSETQ.